These 21 T cell receptor beta chains came from one sample sequenced in a study of Ad26.COV2.S vaccination and SARS-CoV-2 variants. Here immunoSEQ multiplex PCR was the method, and the copy in TCRdb shows in-frame clones only, minus some. The sample shows 410,000 or so clones, more than 80% of them seen only once. Regarding treatment: approximately 18 received Ad26.COV2.S at low or high dose, single or two shots; roughly five received placebo; per-sample allocation not given. Repertoires come from day 63 after the first vaccine or placebo injection. The specimen comprised peripheral blood, sampled in a trial of Ad26.COV2.S vaccine versus placebo. The receptors were sampled from a person aged 18-60 years who received the Ad26.COV2.S COVID-19 vaccine or a placebo.

This sequence joins TRBV18 and TRBJ2-1, with D uncertain. The CDR3 has 14 amino acids. The V end lost 2 bases, the J end lost 0 bases, and 5 bases lay between the germline ends. CDR1 KGHSH and CDR2 LQKENI come from the germline V gene. DNA of the CDR3: TGTGCCAGCTCACCAGTAAGCTCCTACAATGAGCAGTTCTTC. Translating it yields CASSPVSSYNEQFF.

The V call is TRBV11-2, the J call TRBJ2-7; TRBD2 matches 10 bases. The CDR3 runs to 14 residues. In germline, CDR1 is SGHAT, CDR2 FQNNGV. The V segment lost 6 bases and the J segment 3 bases; nucleotides outside the gene matches: 5. This chain's CDR3 is CASSSGTSVYEQYF. CDR3 DNA sequence: TGTGCCAGCAGTTCCGGGACTAGCGTCTACGAGCAGTACTTC.

The gene calls are TRBV9 and TRBJ1-4; 7 nucleotides align to TRBD1. Germline CDR1 reads SGDLS; CDR2 reads YYNGEE. V shed 0 bases, J shed 8 bases, and the junction held 10 bases outside the gene matches. The CDR3 runs 16 residues. The CDR3 DNA reads TGTGCCAGCAGCGTAGGATCCGGGGCCAGGGGGGAAAAACTGTTTTTT. It codes for CASSVGSGARGEKLFF.

The genes are TRBV7-2 and TRBJ2-7; possibly TRBD2 for D (6 bases). Germline V lookup: CDR1 SGHTA, CDR2 FQGNSA. Trimming pared 6 bases from V and 1 base from J, leaving 16 bases between. CDR3 length equals 15 residues. Here the CDR3 reads CASSQWAGRSYEQYF. The DNA of the CDR3 is TGTGCCAGCAGTCAATGGGCTGGGAGGTCCTACGAGCAGTACTTC.

The chain employs TRBV6-2 or TRBV6-3 and TRBJ2-3; TRBD2 aligns across 10 bases. V lost 4 bases to trimming and J lost 1 base; unmatched junction nucleotides: 5. Germline CDR1 is MNHEY and CDR2 is SVGEGT. The CDR3 length is 16 residues. The DNA for the CDR3 is TGTGCCAGCAGTTCCGTGACTAGCGGGCGCACAGATACGCAGTATTTT. This codes for CASSSVTSGRTDTQYF.

The chain couples TRBV18 to TRBJ1-3, with TRBD1 as a possible D gene (6 bases). Germline V CDR1 and CDR2: KGHSH, LQKENI. V lost 5 bases and J 2 bases, leaving 10 bases between the germline ends. The CDR3 totals 14 residues. The CDR3 nucleotides are TGTGCCAGCTCAGAGCAGGGGCCTGGAAACACCATATATTTT. Its protein product is CASSEQGPGNTIYF.

V is TRBV21-1 and J is TRBJ1-6; the D segment call TRBD1 is taken from the table without a DNA check. TRBV21-1 is deemed a pseudogene. The length of the CDR3 is 15 residues. CDR3 in amino acids: CASSIDSANNSPLHF. CDR3 DNA: TGTGCCAGCAGCATTGACAGTGCTAATAATTCACCCCTCCACTTT.

V gene TRBV11-2 combines with J gene TRBJ2-7, with D possibly being TRBD1 or TRBD2 (6 bases each). V gave up 1 base and J gave up 1 base, with 17 bases separating them. The CDR3 runs to 17 residues. The V gene's germline CDR1 is SGHAT and CDR2 FQNNGV. The CDR3 nucleotides are TGTGCCAGCAGCTTAGGCATAGGGGGGCGCGGTTCCTACGAGCAGTACTTC. As protein: CASSLGIGGRGSYEQYF.

This chain joins TRBV30 and TRBJ1-2, with 9 positions matching TRBD1. This CDR3 has 14 residues. The V gene's germline CDR1 is GTSNPN and CDR2 SVGIG (reference sequence). The V gene end was trimmed by 0 bases and the J gene end by 9 bases; junction bases not matched to a gene: 8. The CDR3 sequence is CAWSVTGTGSRYTF. As DNA, the CDR3 is TGTGCCTGGAGTGTTACCGGGACAGGGAGTCGCTACACCTTC.

This clone was found a few times. The chain combines TRBV19 with TRBJ1-1; D ambiguous. The CDR3 consists of 11 residues. Germline V gene sequence: CDR1 LNHDA, CDR2 SQIVND (reference sequence). V lost 5 bases and J lost 6, with 7 bases in between. DNA for the CDR3: TGTGCCAGTAGTGCGGGGTCTGAAGCTTTCTTT. As protein: CASSAGSEAFF. The variable domain in full, with the rest retrieved from reference TRBV19 and TRBJ1-1, is DGGITQSPKYLFRKEGQNVTLSCEQNLNHDAMYWYRQDPGQGLRLIYYSQIVNDFQKGDIAEGYSVSREKKESFPLTVTSAQKNPTAFYLCASSAGSEAFFGQGTRLTVV.

This clone was picked up a small number of times. The junction differs from germline at one of its ends, possibly a read error. This rearrangement joins TRBV19 to TRBJ2-2, with D tentatively TRBD2 (5 bases). The CDR3 contains 15 residues. CDR1 is LNHDA, CDR2 SQIVND, per germline (reference sequence). The CDR3 sequence is CASSLDRRETGELFF. CDR3 in DNA: TGTGCCAGTAGTTTAGATCGTCGGGAAACCGGGGAGCTGTTTTTT.

This rearrangement joins TRBV20-1 to TRBJ2-5; D might be TRBD2 (5 bases). Per the germline V gene, CDR1 is DFQATT and CDR2 is SNEGSKA (reference sequence). Trimming pared 6 bases from V and 5 bases from J, leaving 10 bases between. This CDR3 has 11 amino acids. The DNA of the CDR3 is TGCAGTGCGGGGAGTCGGGAGACCCAGTACTTC. Its protein is CSAGSRETQYF.

The chain employs TRBV10-3 and TRBJ2-7; D might be TRBD1 (5 bases). Per germline, CDR1 ENHRY and CDR2 SYGVKD. The CDR3 has 15 residues. V lost 0 bases and J 0 bases, leaving 9 bases between the germline ends. CDR3 loop: CAISESMGLSYEQYF. The DNA of the CDR3 is TGTGCCATCAGTGAGTCAATGGGGCTCTCCTACGAGCAGTACTTC.

This clone was detected only once. CDR3 in amino acids: CAWSVKSGLYEQYF. The CDR3 DNA is TGTGCCTGGAGTGTTAAGTCAGGGTTGTACGAGCAGTACTTC. V gene TRBV30 combines with J gene TRBJ2-7; weak D call: TRBD1 (5 bases). Trimming removed 0 bases from V and 4 bases from J, with 13 bases in between. This CDR3 contains 14 residues. The germline CDR1 and CDR2 sequences are GTSNPN and SVGIG (reference sequence). Using reference TRBV30 and TRBJ2-7 for the parts outside the CDR3, the full variable domain is SQTIHQWPATLVQPVGSPLSLECTVEGTSNPNLYWYRQAAGRGLQLLFYSVGIGQISSEVPQNLSASRPQDRQFILSSKKLLLSDSGFYLCAWSVKSGLYEQYFGPGTRLTVT.

The chain links TRBV28 to TRBJ1-2; D may be TRBD1 (6 bases). The CDR3 sequence is 15 residues long. V was pared by 2 bases and J by 0 bases, with 10 bases between. The germline gives CDR1 MDHEN, CDR2 SYDVKM. The CDR3 loop is CASSLQGRANYGYTF. CDR3 in DNA: TGTGCCAGCAGTTTACAGGGGAGAGCTAACTATGGCTACACCTTC.

The chain combines TRBV6-2 or TRBV6-3 with TRBJ2-7; 11 bases align to TRBD2. V was pared by 6 bases and J by 4 bases, with 8 bases of the junction left unmatched. CDR1 is MNHEY, CDR2 SVGEGT, per germline. CDR3 length: 15 residues. The CDR3 here is CASSNELAGVYEQYF. CDR3 nucleotide sequence: TGTGCCAGCAGCAATGAACTAGCGGGAGTGTACGAGCAGTACTTC.

The chain links TRBV6-5 to TRBJ2-5, with a weak D call TRBD2 (6 bases). The CDR3 contains 13 residues. Trimming shortened V by 5 bases and J by 1 base, and 8 bases separated the two germline ends. Germline V gene sequence: CDR1 MNHEY, CDR2 SVGAGI. This chain's CDR3 is CASSRDFQETQYF. CDR3 in DNA: TGTGCCAGCAGTAGGGACTTCCAAGAGACCCAGTACTTC.

The V gene is TRBV4-3, the J gene TRBJ2-7; D uncertain. Between the trimmed V and J ends, which lost 0 bases and 6 bases, there was a span of 15 bases. The CDR3 sequence is 15 residues long. The germline CDR1 and CDR2 sequences are LGHNA and YSLEER. CDR3 bases: TGCGCCAGCAGCCAAGAAACTATTGTACCGTCCGAGCAGTACTTC. Translating it yields CASSQETIVPSEQYF.

The V gene is TRBV14, the J gene TRBJ1-1; TRBD1 matches at 9 bases. CDR3 length equals 15 residues. CDR1 is SGHDN, CDR2 FVKESK, per germline. Trimming at V came to 3 bases and at J to 3 bases, leaving 5 bases not matched to a gene. The CDR3 sequence: CASSHWTGEDTEAFF. Written as DNA, the CDR3 is TGTGCCAGCAGCCACTGGACAGGGGAGGACACTGAAGCTTTCTTT.

V and J are TRBV5-4 and TRBJ2-2, with TRBD2 matching over 7 bases. Per germline, CDR1 SGHNT and CDR2 YYREEE (reference sequence). This CDR3 contains 15 residues. The junction had 4 bases not matched to a gene; V was cut back by 0 bases and J by 5 bases. The CDR3 here is CASSLVGGRTGELFF. Here the CDR3 DNA reads TGTGCCAGCAGCTTGGTGGGAGGGAGGACCGGGGAGCTGTTTTTT.

The J gene is TRBJ1-1, the V gene TRBV12-5; no reliable D call. CDR1 and CDR2 (germline): LGHNT, FRNRAP. The CDR3 length is 14 residues. V gave up 1 base and J gave up 0 bases, with 6 bases separating them. CDR3 nucleotide sequence: TGTGCTAGTGGTTTGGCCAGACTGAACACTGAAGCTTTCTTT. Translated: CASGLARLNTEAFF.